Shown below are 3 T cell receptor beta chains from a single sample sequenced in a study of blood T cell repertoires in COVID-19 (dated by TCRdb to the early 2020s). Libraries came from the immunoSEQ multiplex PCR assay. Not all clones reach the TCRdb copy of this immuneACCESS table, which keeps in-frame sequences only. Checked studies attribute under half of the gap to unresolved V genes and leave the rest unexplained. This sample gives 90,000 to 120,000 clones in total; approximately 88% of them show up just once. Approximately 4.9% of the sample is taken by the ten largest. The sample consisted of peripheral blood. Receptors were obtained from a middle-aged man with active or convalescent COVID-19.

Written as DNA, the CDR3 is TGCGCCAGCAGCCCAAGACAGGGAGGTTACGGCACAGATACGCAGTATTTT. This encodes CASSPRQGGYGTDTQYF. The chain combines TRBV5-1 with TRBJ2-3, with D possibly TRBD1 on 7 matching bases. Trimming took off 4 bases at V and 1 base at J, with 19 bases between the two ends. The CDR3 consists of 17 residues. CDR1 and CDR2 from the germline V gene are SGHRS and YFSETQ.

By frequency in the sample, this clone is medium-sized (0.01 to 0.1%). V gene TRBV5-1 combines with J gene TRBJ2-7; TRBD1 matches 7 bases. V was pared by 1 base and J by 1 base, with 2 bases of the junction left unmatched. CDR3 length: 14 amino acids. Germline V gene lookup returns CDR1 SGHRS and CDR2 YFSETQ. This chain's CDR3 is CASSLSGGSYEQYF. The DNA of the CDR3 is TGCGCCAGCAGCTTGTCAGGGGGTTCCTACGAGCAGTACTTC. Combining the CDR3 with reference TRBV5-1 and TRBJ2-7 gives the whole variable domain KAGVTQTPRYLIKTRGQQVTLSCSPISGHRSVSWYQQTPGQGLQFLFEYFSETQRNKGNFPGRFSGRQFSNSRSEMNVSTLELGDSALYLCASSLSGGSYEQYFGPGTRLTVT.

This clone was observed once. The chain recombines TRBV28 with TRBJ2-2; D possibly corresponds to TRBD1 (5 bases). The CDR3 is 16 amino acids. The germline V gene encodes CDR1 MDHEN and CDR2 SYDVKM. Trimming shortened V by 5 bases and J by 0 bases, and 13 bases separated the two germline ends. CDR3 DNA: TGTGCCAGCAGTCCGTTAGACAGCACGAACACCGGGGAGCTGTTTTTT. It is translated as CASSPLDSTNTGELFF.